These T cell receptor beta chains were read from a single sample in a study of CD8 T cells in ankylosing spondylitis. From the 5' RACE reads, TCRdb called clonotypes with MiXCR, one entry per CDR3 protein. The table shows about 540,000 distinct CDR3 sequences, with about 13% occurring only once. Sequenced sample: blood, either unsorted or a sorted T cell fraction (not recorded which). The receptors here all came from a male donor with ankylosing spondylitis. The CDR3 runs from the conserved cysteine through the conserved F or W. A D gene is named only where the DNA matches it firmly. Size is omitted from some rows. Given values are once, few, many or a class for expanded clones.

TRBV10-2	TRBD1	TRBJ2-7	few	TGCGCCAGCACAGCCGGGACAGACTACGAGCAGTACTTC	CASTAGTDYEQYF
TRBV20-1	TRBD1	TRBJ1-5	many	TGCAGTGCTAGCAGACAGGGCGGCAATCAGCCCCAGCATTTT	CSASRQGGNQPQHF
TRBV29-1	-	TRBJ2-2	few	TGCAGCGTTGGAGGGGGGGGGCAGGGCACCGGGGAGCTGTTTTTT	CSVGGGGQGTGELFF
TRBV28	TRBD1	TRBJ2-1	few	TGTGCCAGCAGTTCCGGGACAGGGAAAATGGGGGTGGGGTTGCAGCAGTTCTTC	CASSSGTGKMGVGLQQFF
TRBV10-3	TRBD2	TRBJ2-3	few	TGTGCCATCAGGCCGCGGGCGGGAGAACCAGATACGCAGTATTTT	CAIRPRAGEPDTQYF
TRBV20-1	TRBD1	TRBJ1-1	-	TGCAGTGCTAGATCAGGGGGGAGCACTGAAGCTTTCTTT	CSARSGGSTEAFF
TRBV18	TRBD1	TRBJ1-6	few	TGTGCCAGCTCAACGCGCCGGGACAGGGGCAATTCACCCCTCCACTTT	CASSTRRDRGNSPLHF
TRBV5-1	TRBD2	TRBJ2-3	-	TGCGCCAGCAGCTTGACTAGCGGGATGGGGACAGATACGCAGTATTTT	CASSLTSGMGTDTQYF
TRBV5-5	TRBD2	TRBJ2-2	-	TGTGCCAGCAGCTTGGCACTAGCGGGAGGGACCGGGGAGCTGTTTTTT	CASSLALAGGTGELFF
TRBV3-1	-	TRBJ2-1	-	TGTGCCAGCAGCCAAGTCCCGACTAATTTGGGTGAGCAGTTCTTC	CASSQVPTNLGEQFF
TRBV10-2	TRBD2	TRBJ2-2	few	TGCGCCAGCAGGCGGACTAGCGGGAGGGTCACCGGGGAGCTGTTTTTT	CASRRTSGRVTGELFF
TRBV7-6	-	TRBJ2-5	many	TGTGCCAGCAGCTTTTGGGGTGGGGCAGAACAAGAGACCCAGTACTTC	CASSFWGGAEQETQYF
TRBV24-1	-	TRBJ2-5	-	TGTGCCACCAGTGATACCAATCAAGAGACCCAGTACTTC	CATSDTNQETQYF
TRBV18	TRBD1	TRBJ2-7	few	TGTGCCAGCTCACCGACAGGGGCCACCTACGAGCAGTACTTC	CASSPTGATYEQYF
TRBV6-1	TRBD1	TRBJ1-2	few	TGTGCCAGCAGTGAAGCGGGGTACAGGGGTCGTTCTCGCTACACCTTC	CASSEAGYRGRSRYTF
TRBV2	-	TRBJ1-2	few	TGTGCCAGCACCTCCCTCGGACGATATGGCTACACCTTC	CASTSLGRYGYTF
TRBV7-9	-	TRBJ1-5	-	TGTGCCAGCAGCTTAGCGGGGACCAAGCCCCAGCATTTT	CASSLAGTKPQHF
TRBV20-1	-	TRBJ1-5	few	TGCAGTGCTCGGGGGGGAAGCAATCAGCCCCAGCATTTT	CSARGGSNQPQHF
TRBV29-1	-	TRBJ2-3	many	TGCAGCTCCAAAGGGGCAGGGGGCACAGATACGCAGTATTTT	CSSKGAGGTDTQYF
TRBV2	TRBD2	TRBJ2-5	few	TGTGCCAGCAACCTCGGGGGGGCAGCCCCCCAAGAGACCCAGTACTTC	CASNLGGAAPQETQYF
TRBV9	-	TRBJ1-3	-	TGTGCCAGCAGCTCCAGTAGCTCTGGAAACACCATATATTTT	CASSSSSSGNTIYF
TRBV6-1	TRBD2	TRBJ2-5	-	TGTGCCAGTCGACTAGCGGGAGTGGAGACCCAGTACTTC	CASRLAGVETQYF
TRBV7-9	TRBD1	TRBJ1-6	-	TGTGCCAGCAGCTTGCCCGGGACAGGGGCGAATTCACCCCTCCACTTT	CASSLPGTGANSPLHF
TRBV14	TRBD1	TRBJ2-4	-	TGTGCCAGCAGCCGCCCAGGACAGGGAAACATTCAGTACTTC	CASSRPGQGNIQYF
TRBV5-6	-	TRBJ2-5	-	TGTGCCAGCAGCTTAACCTTTTGGGAGACCCAGTACTTC	CASSLTFWETQYF
TRBV10-2	TRBD2	TRBJ2-1	few	TGCGCCAGCAGTGAGTCGACTAGCGGGACTGAGCAGTTCTTC	CASSESTSGTEQFF
TRBV5-5	TRBD1	TRBJ2-2	-	TGTGCCAGCAGCCCAGCAGAGGGACAGGGTGTCGGGGAGCTGTTTTTT	CASSPAEGQGVGELFF
TRBV15	TRBD2	TRBJ2-5	few	TGTGCCACCAGCCAAAGGCGGGAGGGCCTTGAGACCCAGTACTTC	CATSQRREGLETQYF
TRBV5-1	TRBD1	TRBJ1-1	many	TGCGCCAGCAGCTGGGACAGGGACACTGAAGCTTTCTTT	CASSWDRDTEAFF
TRBV20-1	TRBD2	TRBJ2-3	many	TGCAGTGCTAGAGATCGGGGAGGCGGGAGGAGCACAGATACGCAGTATTTT	CSARDRGGGRSTDTQYF
TRBV10-3	-	TRBJ2-5	few	TGTGCCATCAGTGGGGCCGGGCTAGCGGAGACCCAGTACTTC	CAISGAGLAETQYF
TRBV7-6	TRBD1	TRBJ2-4	many	TGTGCCAGCAGCGGTGACAGGGTCGGAGCCAAAAACATTCAGTACTTC	CASSGDRVGAKNIQYF
TRBV12-3/TRBV12-4	-	TRBJ1-3	few	TGTGCCAGCAGTTTGGAGTATACTGGAAACACCATATATTTT	CASSLEYTGNTIYF